This TCR beta chain comes out of a study of blood T cells in healthy people across ages. A second roughly 6 to 11 cycle PCR used barcoded and J-beta primers. TCRdb re-called the 5' RACE reads with MiXCR, one entry per CDR3 protein. The sample has about 970,000 distinct CDR3 sequences, 51% seen once. With 5 bases removed from V and 9 bases from J, the gap between germline ends came to 15 bases. This CDR3 has 13 residues. Germline assignment: CDR1 SGHVS and CDR2 FNYEAQ. The sequence derives from a woman aged 55 to 70 in good health. Sequenced: blood. V is TRBV7-6 and J is TRBJ2-3; no reliable D call. CDR3 sequence: CASSGSSRLTQYF. The CDR3 DNA sequence: TGTGCCAGCAGCGGAAGTTCTAGGTTAACGCAGTATTTT. The variable domain in full, with the rest retrieved from reference TRBV7-6 and TRBJ2-3, is GAGVSQSPRYKVTKRGQDVALRCDPISGHVSLYWYRQALGQGPEFLTYFNYEAQQDKSGLPNDRFSAERPEGSISTLTIQRTEQRDSAMYRCASSGSSRLTQYFGPGTRLTVL.